Sequencing of this T cell receptor (beta chain) was carried out in a study of CD4 T cells in relation to SARS-CoV-2 and coronaviruses. Using immunoSEQ multiplex PCR, the repertoire was profiled, and TCRdb retains in-frame clones only, with some absent. The sample contains roughly 26,000 clones, roughly 70% of which appear only once. In the case of this clone: Its target is not known.

Unexposed donor CD4+ T cells date from about 2011-2018, before the COVID-19 pandemic. CD4+ T cells were isolated from the cells after around 9 days of culture. Testing used SARS-CoV-2 S/N and four cold-coronavirus spikes on unexposed-donor CD4+ T cells, cells permitting. Germline V gene sequence: CDR1 SEHNR, CDR2 FQNEAQ (reference sequence). The CDR3 is 13 residues long. V dropped 5 bases and J dropped 5; count of bases not matched to a gene: 2. The sample consisted of CD4+ T cells from PBMCs, cultured in vitro. The V gene is TRBV7-9, the J gene TRBJ1-1; 10 bases are a match to TRBD1. This clonotype was sampled from a human donor in good health. CDR3 region: CASSRTGGTEAFF. The CDR3 DNA reads TGTGCCAGCAGCCGGACAGGGGGGACTGAAGCTTTCTTT.